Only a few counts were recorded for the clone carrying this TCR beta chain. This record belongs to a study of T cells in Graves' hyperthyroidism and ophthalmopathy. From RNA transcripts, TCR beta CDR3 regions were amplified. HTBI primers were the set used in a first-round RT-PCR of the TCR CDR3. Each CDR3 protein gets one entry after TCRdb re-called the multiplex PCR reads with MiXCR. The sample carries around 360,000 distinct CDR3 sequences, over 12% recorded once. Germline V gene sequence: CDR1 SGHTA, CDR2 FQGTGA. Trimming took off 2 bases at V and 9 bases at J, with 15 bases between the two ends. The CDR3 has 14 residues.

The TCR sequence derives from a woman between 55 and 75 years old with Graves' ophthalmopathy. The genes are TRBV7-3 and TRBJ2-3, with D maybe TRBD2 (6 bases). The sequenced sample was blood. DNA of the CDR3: TGTGCCAGCAGCTTAGGAGGGCCGCGGTCCACGCAGTATTTT. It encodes CASSLGGPRSTQYF.